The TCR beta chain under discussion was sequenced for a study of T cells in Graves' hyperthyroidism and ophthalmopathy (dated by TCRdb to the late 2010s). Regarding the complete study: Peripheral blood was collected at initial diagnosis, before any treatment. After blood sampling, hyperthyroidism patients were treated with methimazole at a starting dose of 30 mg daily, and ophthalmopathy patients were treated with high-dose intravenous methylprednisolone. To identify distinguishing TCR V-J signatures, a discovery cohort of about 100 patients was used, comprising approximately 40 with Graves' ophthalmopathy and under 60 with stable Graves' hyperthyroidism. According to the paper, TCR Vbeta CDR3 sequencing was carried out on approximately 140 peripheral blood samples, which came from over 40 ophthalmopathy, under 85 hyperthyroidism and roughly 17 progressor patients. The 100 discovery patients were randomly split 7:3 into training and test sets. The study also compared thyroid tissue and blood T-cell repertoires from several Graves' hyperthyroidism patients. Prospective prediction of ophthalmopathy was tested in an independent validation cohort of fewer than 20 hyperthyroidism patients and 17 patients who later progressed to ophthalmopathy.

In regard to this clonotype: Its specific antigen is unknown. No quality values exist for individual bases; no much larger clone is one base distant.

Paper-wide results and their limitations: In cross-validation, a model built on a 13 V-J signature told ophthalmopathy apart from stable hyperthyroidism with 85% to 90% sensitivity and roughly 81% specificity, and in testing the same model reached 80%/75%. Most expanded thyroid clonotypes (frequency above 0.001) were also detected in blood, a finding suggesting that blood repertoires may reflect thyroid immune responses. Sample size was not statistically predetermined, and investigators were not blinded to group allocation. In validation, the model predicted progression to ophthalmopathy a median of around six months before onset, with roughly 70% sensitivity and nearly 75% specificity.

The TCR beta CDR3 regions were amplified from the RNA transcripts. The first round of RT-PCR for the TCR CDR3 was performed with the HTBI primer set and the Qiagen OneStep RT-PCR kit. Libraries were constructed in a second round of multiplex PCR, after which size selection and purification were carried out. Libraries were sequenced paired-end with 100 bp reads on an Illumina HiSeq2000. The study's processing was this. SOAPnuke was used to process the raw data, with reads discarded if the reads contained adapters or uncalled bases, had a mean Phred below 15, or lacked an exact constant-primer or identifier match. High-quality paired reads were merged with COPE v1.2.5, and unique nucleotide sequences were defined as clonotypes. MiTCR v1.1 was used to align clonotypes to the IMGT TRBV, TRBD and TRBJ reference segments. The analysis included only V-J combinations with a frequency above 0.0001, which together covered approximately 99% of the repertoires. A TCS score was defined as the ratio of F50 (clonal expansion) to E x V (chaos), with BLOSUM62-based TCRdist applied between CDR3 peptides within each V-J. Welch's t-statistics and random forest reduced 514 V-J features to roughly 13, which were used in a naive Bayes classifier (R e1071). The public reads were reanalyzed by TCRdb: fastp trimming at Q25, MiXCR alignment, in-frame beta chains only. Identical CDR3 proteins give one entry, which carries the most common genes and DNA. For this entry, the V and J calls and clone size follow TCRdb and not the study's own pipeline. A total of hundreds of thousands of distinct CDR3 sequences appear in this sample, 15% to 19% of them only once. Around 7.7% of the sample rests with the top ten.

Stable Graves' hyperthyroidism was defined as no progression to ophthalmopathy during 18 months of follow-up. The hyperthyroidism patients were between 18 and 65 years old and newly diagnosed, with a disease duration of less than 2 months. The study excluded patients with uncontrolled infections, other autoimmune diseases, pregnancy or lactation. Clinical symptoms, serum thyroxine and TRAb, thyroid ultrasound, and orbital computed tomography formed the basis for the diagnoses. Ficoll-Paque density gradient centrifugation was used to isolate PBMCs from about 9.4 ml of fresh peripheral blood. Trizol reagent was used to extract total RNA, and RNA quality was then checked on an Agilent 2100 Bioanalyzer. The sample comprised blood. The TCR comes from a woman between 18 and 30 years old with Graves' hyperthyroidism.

This receptor carries the CDR3 CASSQANSPGTDTQYF. The DNA is TGCGCCAGCAGCCAAGCCAACAGCCCCGGCACAGATACGCAGTATTTT. This chain joins TRBV4-1 to TRBJ2-3, with an unclear D gene assignment. Including the terminal cysteine and phenylalanine, the CDR3 comprises 16 residues. Only the CDR3 DNA is retained, 48 bases long and in frame from the first base. The germline V gene specifies MGHRA as CDR1 and YSYEKL as CDR2. V is pared back by 1 base and J by 1 base, with 12 bases lying between the germline termini.